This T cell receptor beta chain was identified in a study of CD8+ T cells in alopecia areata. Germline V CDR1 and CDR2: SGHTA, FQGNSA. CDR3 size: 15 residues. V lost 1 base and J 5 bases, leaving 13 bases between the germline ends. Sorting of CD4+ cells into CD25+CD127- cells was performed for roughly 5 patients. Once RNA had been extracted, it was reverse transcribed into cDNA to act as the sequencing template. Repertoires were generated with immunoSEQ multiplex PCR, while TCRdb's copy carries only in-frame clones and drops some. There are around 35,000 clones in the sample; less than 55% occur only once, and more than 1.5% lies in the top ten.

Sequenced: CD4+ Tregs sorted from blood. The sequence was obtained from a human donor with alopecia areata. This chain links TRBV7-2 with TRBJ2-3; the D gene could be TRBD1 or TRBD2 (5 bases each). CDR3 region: CASSLVGNRGDTQYF. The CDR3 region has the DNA TGTGCCAGCAGCTTAGTCGGGAATAGGGGAGATACGCAGTATTTT.